This T cell receptor beta chain was recovered during a study of radiation and T cells in renal cell carcinoma. Study-wide results and limits: From baseline, blood top tumor clonotypes peaked at 2 weeks post-radiation.

The sample's time point: blood 4 weeks post-SBRT, at nephrectomy. The treatment here: 15 Gy SBRT to primary tumor, nephrectomy 4 weeks later. The tumor was a clear cell renal cell carcinoma. Concerning this clone itself: Antigen specificity is unknown.

The CDR3 runs 13 residues. Germline CDR1 SQVTM, CDR2 ANQGSEA. Trimming removed 3 bases from V and 2 bases from J, with 10 bases in between. Here immunoSEQ multiplex PCR was the method, and the copy in TCRdb shows in-frame clones only, minus some. This sample yields about 90,000 clones, of which about 82% are seen a single time; around 9.4% belongs to the top ten. This TCR was recovered from a man aged 50-60 years with renal cell carcinoma. V is TRBV29-1 and J is TRBJ1-1, with D hard to call. This sample comprised blood, obtained from a patient whose treatment included radiotherapy and nephrectomy. The CDR3 nucleotides are TGCAGCGTTGAGACGGACTATAACACTGAAGCTTTCTTT. Its protein is CSVETDYNTEAFF.